The sequence of this TCR beta chain was determined in a study of T cell responses to AZD1222 COVID-19 vaccine. Regarding the study as a whole: Spike-wide vaccine-associated CD4 TCRs dominated at 160-218 and 743-854.

TCRdb's table, derived via immunoSEQ multiplex PCR, lists solely in-frame clones and lacks some. The repertoire consists of about 85,000 clones, with 88% occurring once and the leading ten covering approximately 5.5%. Concerning this clone: Its antigen is not identified.

The sample here was peripheral blood, taken on day 0 of AZD1222 vaccination. The clonotype originates from an adult in good health.

CDR3 amino acids: CASSFGGGGNEQFF. The DNA of the CDR3 is TGTGCCAGCAGTTTCGGGGGCGGTGGGAATGAGCAGTTCTTC. The gene calls are TRBV27 and TRBJ2-1; D is tentatively TRBD1 or TRBD2 (6 bases each). CDR1 and CDR2 (germline): MNHEY, SMNVEV (reference sequence). The CDR3 has 14 residues. Deletions cut 3 bases from V and 7 bases from J, with 13 bases between.